This TCR beta chain is from a study of cytomegalovirus exposure and HLA in healthy donors (dated by TCRdb to about 2017). General notes on the study: According to a later analysis, the roughly 120 validation repertoires were produced on the same platform as the 600 to 850 repertoires of the first cohort. A separate validation cohort of about 110 different subjects was used in addition to the roughly 670-subject first cohort. The study combined high-throughput TCR immunosequencing, statistical association of individual TCRs with disease status, and machine learning to predict cytomegalovirus infection status. The aim of the study was to test whether cataloging public T cell receptors could identify signatures of past pathogen exposure.

The donors belonged to the validation cohort of about 120 subjects, which was separate from the roughly 680-subject first cohort. This clone was found a few times. The target of this receptor is not known. No quality values exist for individual bases; no much larger clone is one base distant. Beyond this particular receptor, the publication reports: The classifier was reported to diagnose cytomegalovirus status with high specificity and sensitivity in both the original cohort and the validation cohort. Most TCR sequences were seen in very few donors, while some public TCRs were found in many individuals. According to the authors, the approach could potentially be generalized to other disease states and immunological phenotypes. A later analysis found that TCRs clustered in the first cohort also tended to co-occur in the roughly 120 validation repertoires, with approximately 95% of cluster scores above 0. In vitro tests confirmed that three of the cytomegalovirus-associated TCR beta chains recognize cytomegalovirus antigens. In the study, about 150 TCR beta chains were listed as associated with cytomegalovirus. A later analysis had no HLA typing for the validation cohort, so co-occurrence there was scored across all 110 or so repertoires.

Library preparation used the immunoSEQ multiplex PCR assay. As for the original processing: A statistical classification framework was developed to diagnose cytomegalovirus status using the catalog of TCR beta chain sequences. Sourced from immuneACCESS, this table was stored by TCRdb with only in-frame sequences that have V and J called. A share of the clones is absent; for the studies checked, an unresolved V gene accounts for under half, and the remainder has no known explanation. The V and J calls and clone size were taken over from that table, and D and trimming were inferred from the DNA. The sample table shows a few hundred thousand clones, and about 93% are seen once. Roughly 1% of the sample is taken by the ten largest. CDR1 and CDR2, looked up from the germline V gene, are SGHVS and FQNEAQ. Trimming removed 2 bases from V and 2 bases from J, leaving 10 bases between the germline ends. Taken from cysteine to phenylalanine, the CDR3 has 14 residues. Of the read, only the CDR3 DNA is kept; its 42 bases are in frame from base 1.

This receptor chain uses TRBV7-8 and TRBJ2-7; possibly the D gene is TRBD1, per 5 matching bases. The sequence was obtained from a woman aged 18 to 35 in good health and CMV-seronegative. Sequencing was performed on PBMCs. The CDR3 protein: CASSLIQGTYEQYF. The DNA reads as follows: TGTGCCAGCAGCTTAATCCAGGGCACCTACGAGCAGTACTTC.